This T cell receptor beta chain was obtained from a study of blood T cells in healthy people across ages (dated by TCRdb to 2015 to 2017). About the full investigation: Template switching captured roughly one uniquely barcoded TCR beta cDNA molecule per two T cells in model experiments. Using deep sequencing normalized with unique cDNA molecular identifiers, the study measured how TCR beta repertoire diversity changes with age. The donors were split into four age groups: young (average around 15 years), middle-aged (around 40), aged (approximately 59) and long-lived (under 85). To avoid experimental bias, donors of different ages were distributed randomly across sequencing lanes. Two additional independent replicas of 1 million unique cDNA reads from the same blood draw were analyzed for two donors (one aged 18 to 29 and one aged 80 or older).

As concerns this clonotype: Its antigen specificity is not known. There are no base qualities to consult, and no much larger clone falls within one base.

What the work shows at the level of the full study, not this receptor alone: Compared with the aged group, the long-lived group had more naive CD4+ T cells, fewer expanded clones and increased TCR diversity, a pattern suggesting age selection. Estimates of total diversity from one million sequenced T cells were regarded as lower bounds and underestimates. There was a strong correlation between observed TCR beta diversity and the percentage of naive T cells measured by flow cytometry. Conclusive comparison of naive and antigen-experienced compartments was prevented by the profiling of bulk unsorted PBMCs. Because donor CMV infection status was unknown, age-related changes in expanded clonotypes were potentially confounded. As age increased, observed TCR beta diversity per million T cells dropped in a roughly linear way, and a significant reduction was already evident by age approximately 40.

After removal of 3 bases from V and 6 bases from J, the junction retains 7 bases not matched to a gene. CDR3 length: 15 amino acids, cysteine to phenylalanine. The read is trimmed to its CDR3 DNA, 45 bases read in frame from base 1. The receptor library was made with 5' RACE. Instrument used: Illumina HiSeq 2500. A second PCR of roughly 6 to 11 cycles was performed with a sample-barcoded 5' primer and a J-beta primer mix. A unique molecular identifier was introduced onto each TCR beta cDNA molecule by a template-switch 5' adaptor carrying 12 random nucleotides. Each sample yielded at least 3 million CDR3-containing paired-end reads. First-strand cDNA synthesis was performed from all RNA using the Mint cDNA synthesis kit, with priming by a TRBC-specific oligonucleotide. Following uracil-DNA glycosylase treatment, all cDNA underwent a first 18-cycle PCR with the universal primers M1SS and BC2_uni_R. As for how the authors treated the data: For normalization, 1 million high-quality reads, each with a distinct molecular identifier, were randomly selected from each sample. Reads with shared molecular identifiers were discarded instead of being binned into consensus sequences. MiTCR, run with a Q25 quality threshold and the strictest error-elimination algorithm, handled CDR3 identification, clonotype clustering and error correction. A nonparametric unseen species model with Euler transformation was used to estimate lower-bound total TCR beta diversity. Using fastp at Q25 and MiXCR, TCRdb reprocessed the public reads and kept productive beta chains. When rows share a CDR3 protein, they turn into one entry using the most common DNA and genes. These V and J calls rely on TCRdb rather than the paper's analysis. The table for this sample lists approximately 1,000,000 distinct CDR3 sequences; around two fifths of them were counted only once. The ten largest clones represent 13% of the sample.

Donors were 30 to 45 systemically healthy Caucasian individuals from Russia aged roughly 6 to 95 years. Ten milliliters of peripheral blood were drawn from each donor into EDTA-treated Vacutainer tubes. PBMCs were isolated by Ficoll-Paque density-gradient centrifugation, with at least 6.5 million obtained per sample. Total RNA was extracted from PBMCs with Trizol reagent, with at least 5 micrograms obtained per sample. For every donor, an aliquot of PBMCs went through flow cytometry to measure the percentages of naive CD45RAhigh/CD27high T cells. The chain couples TRBV12-3 or TRBV12-4 to TRBJ2-2, and 7 bases in between align with TRBD1. This sequence originates from a man between 18 and 29 years old in good health. Sequenced: blood. The sequence in DNA is TGTGCCAGCAGTTTCGTAGGGGGCATGGCCGGGGAGCTGTTTTTT. Protein translation: CASSFVGGMAGELFF.